This T cell receptor (beta chain) was captured by sequencing in a study of cytomegalovirus exposure and HLA in healthy donors (TCRdb year 2017). Regarding the research as a whole: According to an earlier analysis of around 600 of the donors, 200 million or so T cells yielded 95 million to 140 million unique TCR beta sequences and approximately 300 Gb of sequence data. To predict cytomegalovirus infection status, the study combined high-throughput TCR immunosequencing, statistical association of individual TCRs with disease status, and machine learning. The number of donors typed differed by locus, with about 629-630 for A, B, C, DRB1 and DQB1, 522 for DQA1, 606 for DPA1, and under 490 for DPB1. The T cell repertoires of several hundred subjects were profiled by immunosequencing and related to cytomegalovirus serostatus. Among about 400 genotyped donors of the cohort, an average of around 250,000 unique TCR beta nucleotide sequences was sequenced per donor, of which 15% to 20% were non-productive. In a later genetic analysis, genome-wide SNP genotypes for 398 of the 666 donors were used, and that subset was treated as a discovery cohort. Because of strong linkage in the cohort, a few DR-DQ haplotypes were treated as single units for association and clustering. In the later analysis, no new phenotypic data were used to find candidate immune exposures; instead, reliance was placed on TCR beta sequences and their occurrence across donors. The study aimed to test whether cataloging public T cell receptors could reveal signatures of past pathogen exposure. Among the roughly 390 genotyped donors, 81% belonged to the genetic ancestry cluster associated with self-reported Caucasian donors. A later analysis re-analyzed previously published TCR beta repertoires from 550 to 700 donors and added high-resolution HLA genotyping to study TCR occurrence patterns. An early release that covered fewer than 800 HLA-typed donors contained approximately 300 gigabases of sequencing data and approximately 85 million unique TCR sequences. An earlier analysis of around 580 of the donors used high-throughput TCR beta sequencing to judge whether each TCR beta V gene segment behaved as functional or pseudogenic. Donor age, sex, ethnicity and CMV serostatus were collected together with the repertoire data. Every repertoire in the discovery cohort had been generated on one and the same sequencing platform. Besides the first cohort of approximately 670 subjects, a separate validation cohort made up of over a hundred different subjects was used. Both class I and class II loci were covered by HLA typing, at four-digit resolution. Study-level results and caveats: A group of highly shared sequence variants was considered likely to be a technical artifact of the sequencing pipeline. The classifier was reported to diagnose cytomegalovirus status with high specificity and sensitivity in both the original cohort and the validation cohort. Because counts were too low, approximately 15 rarely observed V segments, including chromosome 9 orphons, were excluded from the earlier analysis of about 500 of the donors. Broadly in line with IMGT annotations, most TCR beta V segments showed up in productive rearrangements about 87% or about 30% of the time in an earlier analysis of several hundred of the donors. According to a later analysis, most CMV-associated TCR beta chains appeared to be HLA-restricted, and the HLA associations seemed to be driven largely by CMV exposure. For the cohort, immune exposure information was limited to CMV serostatus. Because some donors lacked HLA typing at each locus, the association tests relied only on the typed subset. In the study, around 150 TCR beta chains were listed as associated with cytomegalovirus. A further reported finding was that TCR beta sequences accurately predicted the HLA-A and HLA-B alleles for most subjects in the first cohort. It was suggested by the authors that the approach could potentially be generalized to other disease states and immunological phenotypes. A later analysis found that TCR association rates varied across HLA loci, with DRB1 alleles showing the most associated TCRs and HLA-C alleles the fewest. This cohort had only TCR beta chains sequenced, and the lack of alpha or paired-chain data limited which features could be detected. A few of the identified cytomegalovirus-associated TCR beta chains were confirmed in vitro to be specific for cytomegalovirus antigens. A later analysis found that HLA-associated TCR beta chains were more clonally expanded and had lower generation probabilities than equally common non-associated chains. At a false discovery rate of 0.05, a later analysis linked 15,000 to 20,000 TCR beta sequences to specific HLA alleles. Most TCR sequences were seen in very few donors, while some public TCRs were found in many individuals. V-gene and J-gene trimming of TCR beta chains was associated with a missense DCLRE1C variant in a later genetic analysis, and the association was replicated in an independent cohort. When HLA alleles, especially DR and DQ, strongly co-occurred, TCR associations were difficult to assign to individual alleles. Linkage disequilibrium might explain the correlated functional status among segregating V segments, but an unknown experimental factor could not be ruled out. According to a later genetic analysis, donors in an Asian-associated ancestry cluster had fewer N-insertions in productive TCRs than the approximately 630-donor mean. Because the 87-base-pair reads could not distinguish some IMGT-functional V segments, including TRBV6-2 and TRBV6-3, those segments were excluded. Sequencing depth was assumed to be roughly uniform across donors in the presence/absence analyses, though that assumption may not hold. According to a later analysis, parvovirus B19, influenza, CMV and Epstein-Barr virus appeared linked to several top co-occurrence clusters.

In total, around 600 healthy bone marrow donors made up the cohort. At the time of sampling, every cohort member was nominally healthy, though immune exposures that went unrecorded were likely present. The donor was CMV seronegative and belonged to the group of 352 seronegative cohort members. A peripheral blood sample was provided by each donor, and peripheral blood mononuclear cells were used for TCR beta sequencing. The Qiagen DNeasy Blood Extraction Kit was used to extract genomic DNA from the blood cell samples. About this clone: Its antigen is unknown. Base quality data are lacking; no much larger clone is found one base away.

The CDR3 goes from the cysteine to the phenylalanine over 18 residues. Here the CDR3 DNA is all that survives: 54 bases in frame from base 1. The germline V gene encodes CDR1 KGHSH and CDR2 LQKENI. Unmatched junction bases come to 17, with V trimmed by 2 bases and J by 6 bases. Library prep was done by the immunoSEQ multiplex PCR assay. The multiplex PCR relied on a mix of 60 forward primers for TCR Vbeta segments and 13 reverse primers for TCR Jbeta segments. Amplification of the CDR3 region of rearranged TCR beta genes was performed with a multiplex PCR assay on genomic DNA. Amplified TCR beta libraries were sequenced as 87-base-pair reads on the Illumina HiSeq System. The authors processed their data as follows. In a later analysis, tens of millions of unique TCR beta chains were counted across the 650 to 700 repertoires, and approximately 11 million of these chains were shared by at least two donors. Raw reads were error-corrected and collapsed into unique sequences with a nearest-neighbor algorithm that merged closely related sequences to remove PCR and sequencing errors. To assign V, D and J gene segments, CDR3 sequences were aligned to IMGT reference sequences. For a sequence to be retained, at least a six-nucleotide match to both a V gene segment and a J gene segment was required. A rearrangement counted as productive if the CDR3 had no stop codons and remained in frame with V and J, and every other rearrangement counted as non-productive. Following IMGT convention, CDR3 was defined as the stretch from the second conserved V-encoded cysteine to the conserved J-encoded phenylalanine. In an earlier analysis of around 640 of the donors, sequences lacking an unambiguous match to a single V gene segment were excluded. In an earlier analysis of several hundred of the donors, V segments were called functional above 56.7% productive rearrangements and were called segregating when the between-donor standard deviation exceeded 5%. To diagnose cytomegalovirus status from the catalog of TCR beta chain sequences, a statistical classification framework was built. V and J gene assignment, in a later analysis, came from comparing TCR nucleotide sequences with IMGT/GENE-DB human TR gene sequences. In a later analysis, CDR3 sequences and most-parsimonious VDJ recombination scenarios were assigned using the TCRdist pipeline. In a later analysis, each TCR beta chain was defined by its CDR3 amino acid sequence together with its V-gene family, and reads lacking a unique V-gene family were excluded. To address suspected cross-contamination and a sequencing artifact, a later analysis removed approximately 590 highly shared, low-generation-probability nucleotide sequences. A later analysis calculated a clonal expansion index for each public chain from normalized within-repertoire ranks of inferred template counts. In a later analysis, generation probabilities were computed using a VDJ recombination model fitted to out-of-frame rearrangements, and the results were checked against IGoR. In a later analysis, TCR-TCR, TCR-HLA and TCR-CMV co-occurrence was scored with hypergeometric tests, and a repertoire-size bias correction was applied to TCR pairs. False discovery rates were estimated in a later analysis by permuting HLA or CMV assignments 20 times. In a later analysis, co-occurring TCRs were grouped with DBSCAN, and TCRdist sequence similarity was added when clustering was performed within HLA-allele-positive subsets. Repertoires with fewer than 30,000 or more than 120,000 public chains were left out of co-occurrence clustering, as were a handful of repertoires with anomalous nucleotide sharing. This immuneACCESS table, as held by TCRdb, lists in-frame sequences with V and J called but not all clones. Of the missing ones, under half trace to an unresolved V gene in checked studies; the others have no known cause. The D gene and trimming were derived from the DNA, and the V and J assignments and clone size from that table. The sample yields about 170,000 clones; roughly 85% were counted once. The ten largest clones take up 1% of the sample.

Input material: PBMCs. The rearrangement joined TRBV18 to TRBJ2-7; TRBD2 lines up with 9 middle nucleotides. The TCR originated in a boy between 2 and 10 years old in good health and CMV-seronegative. In nucleotides, the sequence is TGTGCCAGCTCACCAGGGGTAGCGGGAGAGTTAGGCCGTCGCGAGCAGTACTTC. It encodes CASSPGVAGELGRREQYF.